These T cell receptor beta chains were read from a single sample in a study of beta chain features in type 1 diabetes. Sequenced by immunoSEQ multiplex PCR; TCRdb stores in-frame clones only, minus some. This table holds around 160,000 clones, roughly 53% found once. Material: Tregs from blood. The source is a man aged 18 to 29 in good health. Both conserved end residues are part of each CDR3. D genes are given only for firm matches. Expanded clones get a size class; other rows say once, few or many, or leave the size out.

v_call	j_call	clone_size	d_call	cdr3_nt	cdr3_aa
TRBV30	TRBJ1-2	NA	TRBD1	TGTGCCTGGAGGGAGCCCGGGACAGGGGAGTTCGGTGGCTACACCTTC	CAWREPGTGEFGGYTF
TRBV7-3	TRBJ1-1	few	NA	TGTGCCAGCAGCTTACAGGGGTGGCGGGTGAACACTGAAGCTTTCTTT	CASSLQGWRVNTEAFF
TRBV5-1	TRBJ2-7	NA	TRBD2	TGCGCCAGCAGCGCAGGACTAGCGGGGGGCTCCTACGAGCAGTACTTC	CASSAGLAGGSYEQYF
TRBV4-2	TRBJ2-3	few	NA	TGTGCCAGCCGCCACCGAGATACGCAGTATTTT	CASRHRDTQYF
TRBV6-6	TRBJ2-1	NA	TRBD2	TGTGCCAGCAGTTACGGGCCTAGCGGGAGGCATGAGCAGTTCTTC	CASSYGPSGRHEQFF
TRBV6-1	TRBJ2-7	NA	NA	TGTGCCAGCAGCTACGGACAGGAGGGATACGAGCAGTACTTC	CASSYGQEGYEQYF
TRBV5-4	TRBJ1-3	few	NA	TGTGCCAGCACCAGAGGCTCTGGAAACACCATATATTTT	CASTRGSGNTIYF
TRBV11-2	TRBJ1-4	NA	TRBD1	TGTGCCAGCAGCTTAGCATCCGGGACAGGGAGGAGGAAACTGTTTTTT	CASSLASGTGRRKLFF
TRBV5-1	TRBJ1-1	few	NA	TGCGCCAGCAGTTTTCAGGGGATGAACACTGAAGCTTTCTTT	CASSFQGMNTEAFF
TRBV9	TRBJ1-1	few	NA	TGTGCCAGCAGCACCCAGGCCGGTCGCACTGAAGCTTTCTTT	CASSTQAGRTEAFF
TRBV30	TRBJ1-1	NA	TRBD1	TGTGCCGGACACAGGGGGCGTTTACTGAGCACTGAAGCTTTCTTT	CAGHRGRLLSTEAFF
TRBV7-2	TRBJ2-2	many	TRBD1	TGTGCCAGCAGCCAATACGCGACAGGGGCGGGCGGGGAGCTGTTTTTT	CASSQYATGAGGELFF
TRBV28	TRBJ1-5	NA	NA	TGTGCCAGCAGTTTGGACAGAGGAGCCAGTCAGCCCCAGCATTTT	CASSLDRGASQPQHF
TRBV4-2	TRBJ2-5	once	TRBD2	TGTGCCAGCAGCCTGGGACTAGCGGGAGAGACCCAGTACTTC	CASSLGLAGETQYF
TRBV7-9	TRBJ2-1	NA	NA	TGTGCCAGCACCCCCGAAACGGAGCGGGCGAGGTCGGGCGAGCAGTTCTTC	CASTPETERARSGEQFF
TRBV7-2	TRBJ2-7	NA	NA	TGTGCCAGCAGCTTAGCGGGGCCCAGCGAGCAGTACTTC	CASSLAGPSEQYF
TRBV7-9	TRBJ1-4	NA	NA	TGTGCCAGCAGCTTAGGGCTAGACCCTAATGAAAAACTGTTTTTT	CASSLGLDPNEKLFF
TRBV21-1	TRBJ1-2	NA	NA	TGTGCCAGCAGCAAAGCGAGGTTTGCAAGGGAGGAACGGAATGGCTACACCTTC	CASSKARFAREERNGYTF
TRBV6-1	TRBJ1-2	NA	NA	TGTGCCAGCAGTGATTATGCAGGGATCTATGGCTACACCTTC	CASSDYAGIYGYTF
TRBV5-1	TRBJ2-1	NA	TRBD2	TGCGCCAGCAGCTTGGTAGCGGGACTGGTAATCAATGAGCAGTTCTTC	CASSLVAGLVINEQFF
TRBV6-1	TRBJ2-2	NA	TRBD2	TGTGCCAGCAGCGGGACTAGAGGAACCGGGGAGCTGTTTTTT	CASSGTRGTGELFF
TRBV7-9	TRBJ1-5	few	NA	TGTGCCAGCAGCTTTTACCGGGGTAGAGGGTGGAATCAGCCCCAGCATTTT	CASSFYRGRGWNQPQHF
TRBV28	TRBJ2-7	few	NA	TGTGCCAGCACCGCCGGAGCAAACTACGAGCAGTACTTC	CASTAGANYEQYF
TRBV7-2	TRBJ1-2	NA	NA	TGTGCCAGCAGCTCAGGACAGTATGGCTACACCTTC	CASSSGQYGYTF
TRBV30	TRBJ2-3	few	NA	TGTGCCTGGAGCGGGGGAGGCACAGATACGCAGTATTTT	CAWSGGGTDTQYF
TRBV19	TRBJ1-1	once	TRBD1	TGTGCCAGTAGTATAGCCCGGACAGGTCCAACTGCCGAAGCTTTCTTT	CASSIARTGPTAEAFF
TRBV25-1	TRBJ2-1	NA	TRBD1	TGTGCCAGCAGCCGGGACAGGGGGGTGAATGAGCAGTTCTTC	CASSRDRGVNEQFF
TRBV5-1	TRBJ2-7	NA	TRBD2	TGCGCCAGCAGCTTGAAGAGCGGGAGAGCCTACGAGCAGTACTTC	CASSLKSGRAYEQYF
TRBV6-5	TRBJ1-1	few	NA	TGTGCCAGCAGTCACAGGGATGTGAACACTGAAGCTTTCTTT	CASSHRDVNTEAFF
TRBV18	TRBJ1-4	NA	TRBD1	TGTGCCAGCTCACTGACAGGGGAGCATGAAAAACTGTTTTTT	CASSLTGEHEKLFF
TRBV29-1	TRBJ2-4	NA	NA	TGCAGCGTTGGCGGATCCGGGACACGGAGAAACATTCAGTACTTC	CSVGGSGTRRNIQYF
TRBV10-3	TRBJ2-5	NA	TRBD2	TGTGCCATCAGTGATCTAGCGGGGGGTGAGACCCAGTACTTC	CAISDLAGGETQYF
TRBV30	TRBJ1-6	few	NA	TGTGCCTGCCTCGACAGGAGGACTTCACCCCTCCACTTT	CACLDRRTSPLHF
TRBV10-3	TRBJ2-7	NA	TRBD2	TGTGCCATCTCGGGAGGTCTCTACGAGCAGTACTTC	CAISGGLYEQYF
TRBV5-1	TRBJ1-1	NA	NA	TGCGCCAGCAAGTTTGGCAGGGTGAACACTGAAGCTTTCTTT	CASKFGRVNTEAFF
TRBV4-3	TRBJ2-7	NA	NA	TGCGCCAGCAGCCAAAGGACAGAGGGGTCCTACGAGCAGTACTTC	CASSQRTEGSYEQYF
TRBV28	TRBJ1-2	NA	NA	TGTGCCAGCACCCAAGGGGCCCTCTCTAACTATGGCTACACCTTC	CASTQGALSNYGYTF
TRBV4-1	TRBJ2-1	NA	NA	TGCGCCAGCAGCCAAGATATAGTGGAGGGATGGGTTGAGCAGTTCTTC	CASSQDIVEGWVEQFF
TRBV10-3	TRBJ1-2	NA	NA	TGTGCCATCAGTGACGCCCGGGGGGCTCCTAACTATGGCTACACCTTC	CAISDARGAPNYGYTF
TRBV10-3	TRBJ2-6	few	TRBD1	TGTGCCGTCAACAGGGGGTCCGAGGGGGCCAACGTCCTGACTTTC	CAVNRGSEGANVLTF
TRBV28	TRBJ2-6	NA	NA	TGTGCCAGCAGTTTCAGGGCTGGGGCCAACGTCCTGACTTTC	CASSFRAGANVLTF
TRBV5-6	TRBJ2-3	few	TRBD1	TGTGCCAGCACCCTGGACAGGGGAGATACGCAGTATTTT	CASTLDRGDTQYF
TRBV2	TRBJ2-7	NA	NA	TGTGCCAGCAGACGGGACACCTACGAGCAGTACTTC	CASRRDTYEQYF
TRBV13	TRBJ1-6	NA	TRBD1	TGTGCCAGCAGGGGACAGGGGGCGGGGAATTCACCCCTCCACTTT	CASRGQGAGNSPLHF
TRBV5-1	TRBJ1-5	NA	TRBD1	TGCGCCAGCAGCTTGGGACAGGGGTTGGTTCAGCCCCAGCATTTT	CASSLGQGLVQPQHF
TRBV11-1	TRBJ2-1	once	NA	TGTGCCAGCAGCTTAGGCAGGGTGGTAGAGAATGAGCAGTTCTTC	CASSLGRVVENEQFF
TRBV30	TRBJ2-7	NA	TRBD2	TGTGCCTGGAGTAAAGGGGAGGGCGAGCAGTACTTC	CAWSKGEGEQYF
TRBV20-1	TRBJ2-1	NA	NA	TGCAGTGCTAGCTTTGACAATGAGCAGTTCTTC	CSASFDNEQFF
TRBV9	TRBJ1-3	once	TRBD1	TGTGCCAGCAGCCCTCGAGAGGGGGCCACCATATATTTT	CASSPREGATIYF
TRBV5-1	TRBJ2-1	NA	TRBD2	TGCGCCAGCAGCCCTGGAGGGCGGGGGGCCTCTTACAATGAGCAGTTCTTC	CASSPGGRGASYNEQFF
TRBV23-1	TRBJ2-7	NA	TRBD2	TGCGCCAGCACCATAGGCGGGAGGGCCTCAAGGCGGGGCTACGAGCAGTACTTC	CASTIGGRASRRGYEQYF